Following are 5 T cell receptor beta chains from one sample sequenced in a study of shared clonotypes between healthy human individuals. TCRdb's copy holds only in-frame clones and misses some; the assay was immunoSEQ multiplex PCR. This repertoire shows roughly 2.5 million clones, around nine tenths found once; its top ten account for over 0.12%. The sample consisted of naive CD4+ T cells sorted from blood. As for subset: CD45RA+ positively selected. Source of these receptors: a young man in good health.

CDR3 DNA sequence: TGCGCCAGCAGCTTTGGGCAGAGCTCCTACAATGAGCAGTTCTTC. Translation: CASSFGQSSYNEQFF. The rearrangement joins TRBV5-1 to TRBJ2-1; unclear D gene. V was pared by 2 bases and J by 0 bases, with 9 bases between. CDR1 SGHRS and CDR2 YFSETQ come from the germline V gene. The CDR3 covers 15 residues.

This chain uses TRBV4-1 with TRBJ2-1; tentatively, D is TRBD1 (6 bases). The CDR3 is 14 residues long. Trimming took off 4 bases at V and 5 bases at J, with 12 bases between the two ends. Germline V gene data show CDR1 as MGHRA and CDR2 as YSYEKL. CDR3 in DNA: TGCGCCAGCAGCCGCGCCGGACAGCACAATGAGCAGTTCTTC. The encoded protein is CASSRAGQHNEQFF.

The J gene is TRBJ2-1, the V gene TRBV19, with D unresolved. CDR1 and CDR2 (germline): LNHDA, SQIVND (reference sequence). Trimming took off 7 bases at V and 4 bases at J, with 17 bases between the two ends. The CDR3 is made up of 15 amino acids. Written as DNA, the CDR3 is TGTGCCAGTACCCCCGGGCCGTCCCATTACAATGAGCAGTTCTTC. Protein product: CASTPGPSHYNEQFF.

The chain joins TRBV30 to TRBJ1-2; D is ambiguous. The V end was cut by 1 base, the J end by 8 bases, with 17 bases between. Per the germline V gene, CDR1 is GTSNPN and CDR2 is SVGIG (reference sequence). CDR3 size: 14 residues. CDR3: CAWSASAGFFGYTF. In DNA form, the CDR3 reads TGTGCCTGGAGTGCGTCGGCGGGGTTTTTCGGCTACACCTTC.

The gene calls are TRBV6-4 and TRBJ1-2, with D maybe TRBD1 (5 bases). Trimming took off 0 bases at V and 4 bases at J, with 30 bases between the two ends. The CDR3 has 21 residues. Germline CDR1 reads MRHNA; CDR2 reads SNTAGT. The CDR3 bases are TGTGCCAGCAGTGACTCGAGTCAGGGAAAGGGCCGGAGGGAAAACTGCTATGGCTACACCTTC. Its protein product is CASSDSSQGKGRRENCYGYTF.